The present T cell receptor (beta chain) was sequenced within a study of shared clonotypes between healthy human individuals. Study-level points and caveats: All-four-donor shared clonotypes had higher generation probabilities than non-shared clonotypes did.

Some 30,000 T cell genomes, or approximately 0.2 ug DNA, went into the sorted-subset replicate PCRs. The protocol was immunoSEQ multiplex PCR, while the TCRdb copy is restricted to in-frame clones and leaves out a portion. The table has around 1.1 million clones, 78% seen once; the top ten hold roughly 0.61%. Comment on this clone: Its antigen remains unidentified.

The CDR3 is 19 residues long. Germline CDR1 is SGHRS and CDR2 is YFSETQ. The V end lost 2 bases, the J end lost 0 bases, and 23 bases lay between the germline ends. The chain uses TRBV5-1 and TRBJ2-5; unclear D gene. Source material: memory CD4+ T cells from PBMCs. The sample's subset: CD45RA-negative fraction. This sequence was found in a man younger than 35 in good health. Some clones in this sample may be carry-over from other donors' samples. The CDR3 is CASSFPPSARLRYQETQYF. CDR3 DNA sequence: TGCGCCAGCAGCTTTCCCCCCTCCGCCAGGCTCCGGTACCAAGAGACCCAGTACTTC.